This TCR beta chain is from a study of CD8 T cells in ankylosing spondylitis. Study-wide findings and caveats: It was reported that disease-linked clones were significantly enriched in matched ankylosing spondylitis synovial fluid. A TCR beta motif of 8 or 9 highly homologous variants appeared characteristic of ankylosing spondylitis blood.

This clonotype was recorded many times. Its antigen is not identified. In making TCR beta libraries, quantitative 5'-RACE with molecular barcodes was used. TCRdb independently ran MiXCR on the 5' RACE reads; one entry per CDR3 protein. The sample shows about 210,000 distinct CDR3 sequences, about 7% of them seen only once. CDR1 and CDR2 from the germline V gene are DFQATT and SNEGSKA (reference sequence). Trimming pared 3 bases from V and 2 bases from J, leaving 13 bases between. CDR3 length equals 14 residues. The specimen was blood, either unsorted or a sorted T cell fraction (not recorded which). This receptor was identified in a male donor with ankylosing spondylitis. The chain has TRBV20-1 and TRBJ2-5, with D possibly matching TRBD2 (6 bases). The CDR3 region has the DNA TGCAGTGCTAGCGCGGCAGGGAGGCAAGAGACCCAGTACTTC. Residues: CSASAAGRQETQYF.